The T cell receptor beta chain described here comes from a study of cytomegalovirus exposure and HLA in healthy donors. Whole-study context: Within the Caucasian-associated ancestry cluster were roughly 81% of the roughly 400 genotyped donors. General observations from the study: There were some public TCRs occurring in many donors, but most TCR sequences were rare.

This PCR relied on a set of 60 Vbeta primers and 13 Jbeta primers. Produced via immunoSEQ multiplex PCR; TCRdb's table is partial and in-frame only. The sample yields approximately 24,000 clones, roughly 70% seen once. On this clone: Its antigen remains unidentified.

With V trimmed by 3 bases and J by 5 bases, 5 bases remained unmatched. Germline assignment: CDR1 SGHRS and CDR2 YFSETQ. CDR3 size: 14 residues. Sample: PBMCs. The origin of this receptor is a woman between 45 and 60 years old in good health and CMV-seronegative. The rearrangement links TRBV5-1 to TRBJ1-5; the match to TRBD1 covers 7 bases. CDR3 in amino acids: CASSSGQDDQPQHF. The CDR3 coding sequence is TGCGCCAGCAGCTCCGGACAGGACGATCAGCCCCAGCATTTT.